This T cell receptor (beta chain) was observed in a study of cytomegalovirus exposure and HLA in healthy donors. The study ran its PCR with 60 Vbeta and 13 Jbeta primers. Clones were read by immunoSEQ multiplex PCR, and TCRdb kept only the in-frame ones, dropping some. The profile shows nearly 110,000 clones, around 80% of them singletons. The CDR3 totals 17 residues. CDR1 and CDR2 from the germline V gene are GTSNPN and SVGIG (reference sequence). V was clipped by 0 bases and J by 5 bases, with 19 bases between them. V is TRBV30 and J is TRBJ2-2; D perhaps matches TRBD1 (5 bases). The sequenced material came from PBMCs. The sequence was collected from a man between 25 and 39 years old in good health and CMV-seropositive. As DNA, the CDR3 is TGTGCCTGGAGTGTACTATGGCCCCACCAGGGTACCGGGGAGCTGTTTTTT. Its translation is CAWSVLWPHQGTGELFF.